This T cell receptor (beta chain) was found in a study of cytomegalovirus exposure and HLA in healthy donors. CDR3 length equals 13 residues. J gave up 4 bases and V 3 bases, and 4 bases lay outside the gene matches. CDR1 and CDR2 from the germline V gene are SGHRS and YFSETQ. With 60 Vbeta and 13 Jbeta primers, the PCR was carried out. The table came from immunoSEQ multiplex PCR; TCRdb's copy has only in-frame clones and leaves some out. The profile shows over 200,000 clones, 85% of them singletons. Sequencing was done on a sample of PBMCs. This chain uses TRBV5-1 with TRBJ2-7; TRBD1 matches 7 bases. This clonotype originated in a human donor in good health. CDR3 residues: CASSSGTEYEQYF. The CDR3 bases are TGCGCCAGCAGCTCCGGGACAGAGTACGAGCAGTACTTC.